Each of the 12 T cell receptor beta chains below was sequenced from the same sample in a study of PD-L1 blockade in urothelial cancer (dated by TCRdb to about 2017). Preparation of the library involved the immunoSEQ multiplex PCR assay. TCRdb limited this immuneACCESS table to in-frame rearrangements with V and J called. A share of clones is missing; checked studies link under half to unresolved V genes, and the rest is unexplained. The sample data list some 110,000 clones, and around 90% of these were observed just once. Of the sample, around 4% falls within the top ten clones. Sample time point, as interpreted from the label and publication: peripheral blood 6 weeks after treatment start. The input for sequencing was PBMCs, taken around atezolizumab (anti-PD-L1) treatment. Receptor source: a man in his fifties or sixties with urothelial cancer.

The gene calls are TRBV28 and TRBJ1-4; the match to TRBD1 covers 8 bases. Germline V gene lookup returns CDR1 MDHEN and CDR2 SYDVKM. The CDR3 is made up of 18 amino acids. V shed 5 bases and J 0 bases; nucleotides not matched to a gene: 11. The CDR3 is CASSPPGQGVATNEKLFF. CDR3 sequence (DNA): TGTGCCAGCAGTCCCCCCGGACAGGGCGTTGCAACTAATGAAAAACTGTTTTTT.

CDR3 DNA: TGCGCCAGCAGGGACGGACAGGGGGCTGGAAACACCATATATTTT. It codes for CASRDGQGAGNTIYF. V gene TRBV5-1 combines with J gene TRBJ1-3; 10 bases line up with TRBD1. The CDR3 contains 15 residues. Per the germline V gene, CDR1 is SGHRS and CDR2 is YFSETQ. V shed 5 bases and J 2 bases; nucleotides not matched to a gene: 4. Full variable domain (remainder filled in from reference TRBV5-1 and TRBJ1-3): KAGVTQTPRYLIKTRGQQVTLSCSPISGHRSVSWYQQTPGQGLQFLFEYFSETQRNKGNFPGRFSGRQFSNSRSEMNVSTLELGDSALYLCASRDGQGAGNTIYFGEGSWLTVV.

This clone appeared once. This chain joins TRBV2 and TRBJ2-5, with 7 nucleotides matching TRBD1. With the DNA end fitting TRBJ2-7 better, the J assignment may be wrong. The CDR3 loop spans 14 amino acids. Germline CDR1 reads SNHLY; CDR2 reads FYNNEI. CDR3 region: CASSDQGDSYEQYF. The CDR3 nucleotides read TGTGCCAGCAGTGACCAGGGGGACTCCTACGAGCAGTACTTC.

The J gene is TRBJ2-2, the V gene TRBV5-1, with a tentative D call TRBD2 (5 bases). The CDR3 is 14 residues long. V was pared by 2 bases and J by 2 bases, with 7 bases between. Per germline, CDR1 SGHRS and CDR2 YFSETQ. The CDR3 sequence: CASSLAVNTGELFF. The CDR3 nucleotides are TGCGCCAGCAGCTTAGCGGTCAACACCGGGGAGCTGTTTTTT.

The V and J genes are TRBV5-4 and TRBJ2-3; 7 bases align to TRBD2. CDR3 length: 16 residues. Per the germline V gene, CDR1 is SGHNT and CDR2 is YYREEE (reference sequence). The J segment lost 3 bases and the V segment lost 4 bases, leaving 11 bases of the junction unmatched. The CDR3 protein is CASSTKSSGVTDTQYF. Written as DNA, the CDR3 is TGTGCCAGCAGCACGAAGTCCAGCGGGGTTACAGATACGCAGTATTTT.

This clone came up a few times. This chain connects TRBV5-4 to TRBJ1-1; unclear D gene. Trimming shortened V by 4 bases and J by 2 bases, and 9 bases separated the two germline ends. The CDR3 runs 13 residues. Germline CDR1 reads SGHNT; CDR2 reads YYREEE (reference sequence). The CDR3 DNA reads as TGTGCCAGCAGCACGCCACACAACACTGAAGCTTTCTTT. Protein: CASSTPHNTEAFF.

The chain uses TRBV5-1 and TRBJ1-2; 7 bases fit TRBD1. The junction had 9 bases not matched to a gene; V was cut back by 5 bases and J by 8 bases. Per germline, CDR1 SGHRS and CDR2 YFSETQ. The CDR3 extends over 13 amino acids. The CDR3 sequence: CASRTEQGYGYTF. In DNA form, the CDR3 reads TGCGCCAGCAGAACGGAACAGGGGTACGGCTACACCTTC. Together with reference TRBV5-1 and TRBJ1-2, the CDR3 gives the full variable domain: KAGVTQTPRYLIKTRGQQVTLSCSPISGHRSVSWYQQTPGQGLQFLFEYFSETQRNKGNFPGRFSGRQFSNSRSEMNVSTLELGDSALYLCASRTEQGYGYTFGSGTRLTVV.

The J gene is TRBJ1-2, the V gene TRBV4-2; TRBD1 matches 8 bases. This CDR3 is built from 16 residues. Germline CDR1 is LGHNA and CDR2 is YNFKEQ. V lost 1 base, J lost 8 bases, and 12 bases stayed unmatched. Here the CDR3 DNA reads TGTGCCAGCAGCCAAGTACCCTCGCAGGGGGCCGGGGGCTACACCTTC. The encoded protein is CASSQVPSQGAGGYTF.

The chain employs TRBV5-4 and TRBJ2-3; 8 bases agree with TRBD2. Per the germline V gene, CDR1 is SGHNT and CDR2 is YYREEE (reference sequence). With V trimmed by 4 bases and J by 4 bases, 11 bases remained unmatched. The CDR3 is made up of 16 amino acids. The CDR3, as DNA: TGTGCCAGCAGCCCCGCCGGGACTAGTAGCGCAGATACGCAGTATTTT. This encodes CASSPAGTSSADTQYF.

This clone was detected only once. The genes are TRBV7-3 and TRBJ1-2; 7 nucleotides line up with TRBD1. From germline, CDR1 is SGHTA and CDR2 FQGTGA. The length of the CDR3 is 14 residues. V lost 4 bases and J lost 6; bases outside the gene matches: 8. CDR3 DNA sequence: TGTGCCAGCAGCTCCAGACAGGGACGTAATGGCTACACCTTC. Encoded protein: CASSSRQGRNGYTF.

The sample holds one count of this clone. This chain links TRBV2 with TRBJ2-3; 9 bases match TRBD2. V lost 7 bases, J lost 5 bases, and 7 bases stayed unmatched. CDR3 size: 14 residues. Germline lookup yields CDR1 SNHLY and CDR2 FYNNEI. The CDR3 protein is CASTAGGPGDTQYF. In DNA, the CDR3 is TGTGCCAGCACGGCGGGGGGGCCAGGAGATACGCAGTATTTT.

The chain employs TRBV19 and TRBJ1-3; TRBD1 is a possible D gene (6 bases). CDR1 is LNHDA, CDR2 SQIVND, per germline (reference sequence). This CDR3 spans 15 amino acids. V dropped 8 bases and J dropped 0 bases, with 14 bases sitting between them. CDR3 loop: CASGDKALSGNTIYF. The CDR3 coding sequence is TGTGCCAGTGGGGACAAAGCACTCTCTGGAAACACCATATATTTT.